This T cell receptor beta chain was captured in a study of CD8 T cells in ankylosing spondylitis. Study-level findings and limits: Within ankylosing spondylitis blood, a TCR beta motif made up of eight highly homologous variants appeared to be characteristic. With a CD8+ phenotype, disease-linked clones were relatively rare in peripheral blood. Disease-linked clones reportedly concentrated significantly in matched ankylosing spondylitis synovial fluid. In synovial fluid and blood from reactive arthritis, some motif variants were previously reported.

The CDR3 has 15 residues. CDR1 is SQVTM, CDR2 ANQGSEA, per germline. V was clipped by 4 bases and J by 3 bases; unmatched bases: 10. Researchers built TCR beta libraries using quantitative 5'-RACE with molecular barcodes. TCRdb reanalysed the 5' RACE reads using MiXCR and keeps one entry per CDR3 protein. The repertoire holds about 200,000 distinct CDR3 sequences, with about 7% as singletons. This clonotype has at least ten counts. No antigen is known for it. This clonotype originated in a male donor with ankylosing spondylitis. J is TRBJ2-7 and V is TRBV29-1; 9 nucleotides align to TRBD1. Sequenced input: blood, either unsorted or a sorted T cell fraction (not recorded which). The CDR3 sequence: CSVGLRSDRGYEQYF. In nucleotides, the CDR3 is TGCAGCGTTGGCTTACGATCGGACAGGGGCTACGAGCAGTACTTC.